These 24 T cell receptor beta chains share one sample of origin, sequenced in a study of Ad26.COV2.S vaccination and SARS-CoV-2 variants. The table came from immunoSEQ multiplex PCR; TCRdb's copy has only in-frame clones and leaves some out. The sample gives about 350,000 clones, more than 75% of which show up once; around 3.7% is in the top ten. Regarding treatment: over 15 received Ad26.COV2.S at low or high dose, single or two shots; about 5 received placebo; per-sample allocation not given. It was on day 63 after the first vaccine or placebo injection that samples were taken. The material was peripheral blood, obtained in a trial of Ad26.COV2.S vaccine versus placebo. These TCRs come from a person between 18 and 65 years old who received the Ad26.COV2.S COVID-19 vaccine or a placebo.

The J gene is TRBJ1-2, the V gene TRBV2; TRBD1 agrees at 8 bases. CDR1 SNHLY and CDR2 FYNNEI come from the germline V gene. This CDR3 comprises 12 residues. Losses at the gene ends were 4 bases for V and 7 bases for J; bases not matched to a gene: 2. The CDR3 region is CASSGTGFGYTF. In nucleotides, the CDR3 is TGTGCCAGCAGTGGGACAGGGTTTGGCTACACCTTC.

In nucleotides, the CDR3 is TGCAGCGTAAAAGGGAGGTTTAGAAGGGACACTGAAGCTTTCTTT. Translation: CSVKGRFRRDTEAFF. This chain connects TRBV29-1 to TRBJ1-1; D uncertain. The germline CDR1 and CDR2 sequences are SQVTM and ANQGSEA. The CDR3 totals 15 residues. V dropped 6 bases and J dropped 3 bases, with 20 bases sitting between them.

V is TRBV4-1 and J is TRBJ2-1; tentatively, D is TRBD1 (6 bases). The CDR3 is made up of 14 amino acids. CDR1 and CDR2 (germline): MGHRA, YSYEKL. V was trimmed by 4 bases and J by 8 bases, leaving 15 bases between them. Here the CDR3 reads CASSPMITGYEQFF. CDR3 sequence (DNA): TGCGCCAGCAGCCCGATGATCACAGGGTATGAGCAGTTCTTC.

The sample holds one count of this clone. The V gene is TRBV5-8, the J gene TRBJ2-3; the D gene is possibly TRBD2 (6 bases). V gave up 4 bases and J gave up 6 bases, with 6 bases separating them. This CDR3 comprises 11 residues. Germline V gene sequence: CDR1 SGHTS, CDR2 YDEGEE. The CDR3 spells CASSAGDTQYF. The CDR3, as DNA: TGTGCCAGCAGCGCGGGGGATACGCAGTATTTT.

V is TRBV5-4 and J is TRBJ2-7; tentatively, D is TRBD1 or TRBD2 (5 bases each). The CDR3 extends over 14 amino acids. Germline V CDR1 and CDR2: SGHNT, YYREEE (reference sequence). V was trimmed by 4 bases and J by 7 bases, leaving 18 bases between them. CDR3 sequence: CASSPDPGWGEQYF. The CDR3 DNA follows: TGTGCCAGCAGCCCTGATCCGGGGTGGGGGGAGCAGTACTTC. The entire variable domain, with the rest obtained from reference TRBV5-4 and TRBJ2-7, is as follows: ETGVTQSPTHLIKTRGQQVTLRCSSQSGHNTVSWYQQALGQGPQFIFQYYREEENGRGNFPPRFSGLQFPNYSSELNVNALELDDSALYLCASSPDPGWGEQYFGPGTRLTVT.

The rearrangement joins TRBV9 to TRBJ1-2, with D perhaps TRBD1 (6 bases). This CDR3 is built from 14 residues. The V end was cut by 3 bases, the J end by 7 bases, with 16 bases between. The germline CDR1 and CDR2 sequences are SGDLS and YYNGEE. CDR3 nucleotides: TGTGCCAGCAGCGCCGGAAACAGGGAAGGTGGCTACACCTTC. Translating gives CASSAGNREGGYTF. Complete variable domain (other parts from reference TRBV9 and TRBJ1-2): DSGVTQTPKHLITATGQRVTLRCSPRSGDLSVYWYQQSLDQGLQFLIQYYNGEERAKGNILERFSAQQFPDLHSELNLSSLELGDSALYFCASSAGNREGGYTFGSGTRLTVV.

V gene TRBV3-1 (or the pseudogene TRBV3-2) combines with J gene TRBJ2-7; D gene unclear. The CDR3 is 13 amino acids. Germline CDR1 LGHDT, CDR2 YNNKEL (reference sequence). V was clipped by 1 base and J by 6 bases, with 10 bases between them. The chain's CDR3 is CASSQVKKTEQYF. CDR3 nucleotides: TGTGCCAGCAGCCAAGTAAAGAAGACCGAGCAGTACTTC.

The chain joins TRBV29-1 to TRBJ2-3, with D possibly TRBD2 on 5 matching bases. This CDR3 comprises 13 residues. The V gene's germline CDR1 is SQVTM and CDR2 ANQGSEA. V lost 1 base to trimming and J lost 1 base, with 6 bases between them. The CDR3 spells CSVEAGGTDTQYF. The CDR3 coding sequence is TGCAGCGTTGAAGCCGGGGGCACAGATACGCAGTATTTT.

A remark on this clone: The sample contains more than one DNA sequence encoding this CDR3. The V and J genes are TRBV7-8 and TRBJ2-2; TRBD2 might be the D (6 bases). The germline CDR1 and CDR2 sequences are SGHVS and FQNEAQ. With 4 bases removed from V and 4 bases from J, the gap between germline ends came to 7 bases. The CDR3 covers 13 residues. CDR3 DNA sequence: TGTGCCAGCAGCTCGGGGGTCACCGGGGAGCTGTTTTTT. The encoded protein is CASSSGVTGELFF. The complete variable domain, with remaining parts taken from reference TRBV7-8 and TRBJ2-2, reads GAGVSQSPRYKVAKRGQDVALRCDPISGHVSLFWYQQALGQGPEFLTYFQNEAQLDKSGLPSDRFFAERPEGSVSTLKIQRTQQEDSAVYLCASSSGVTGELFFGEGSRLTVL.

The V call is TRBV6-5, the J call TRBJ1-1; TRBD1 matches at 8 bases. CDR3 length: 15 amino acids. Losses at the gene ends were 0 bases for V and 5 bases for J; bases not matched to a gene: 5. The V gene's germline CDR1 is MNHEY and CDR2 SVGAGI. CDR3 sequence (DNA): TGTGCCAGCAGTTACTCGGACAGGGTTGGAACTGAAGCTTTCTTT. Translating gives CASSYSDRVGTEAFF.

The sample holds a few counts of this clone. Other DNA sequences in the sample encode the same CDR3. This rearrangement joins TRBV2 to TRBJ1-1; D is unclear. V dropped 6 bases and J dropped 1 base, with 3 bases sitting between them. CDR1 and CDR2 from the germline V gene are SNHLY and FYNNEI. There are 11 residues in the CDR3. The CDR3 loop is CASSRNTEAFF. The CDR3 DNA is TGTGCCAGCAGCAGGAACACTGAAGCTTTCTTT.

The CDR3 DNA follows: TGTGCTAGTGGTTTGGGGGGGACAGAAGCTTTCTTT. It yields the protein CASGLGGTEAFF. The chain couples TRBV12-5 to TRBJ1-1; a possible D gene is TRBD1 (6 bases). The CDR3 loop spans 12 amino acids. Germline CDR1 and CDR2: LGHNT and FRNRAP. V was shortened by 1 base and J by 8 bases, with 8 bases between the two germline ends.

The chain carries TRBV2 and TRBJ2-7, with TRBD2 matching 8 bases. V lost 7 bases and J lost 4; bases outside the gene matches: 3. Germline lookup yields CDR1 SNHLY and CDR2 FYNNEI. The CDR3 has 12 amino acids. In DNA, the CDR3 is TGTGCCAGCAACGGGGGGGCTTACGAGCAGTACTTC. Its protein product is CASNGGAYEQYF.

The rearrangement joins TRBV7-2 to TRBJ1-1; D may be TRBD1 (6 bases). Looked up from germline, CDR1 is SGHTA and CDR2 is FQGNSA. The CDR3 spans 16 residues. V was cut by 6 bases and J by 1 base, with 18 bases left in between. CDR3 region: CASSLFSGGGNTEAFF. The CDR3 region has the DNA TGTGCCAGCAGTCTCTTCTCAGGAGGGGGGAACACTGAAGCTTTCTTT.

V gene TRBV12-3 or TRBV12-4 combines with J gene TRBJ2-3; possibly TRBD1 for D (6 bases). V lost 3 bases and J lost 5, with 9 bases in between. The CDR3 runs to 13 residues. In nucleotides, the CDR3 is TGTGCCAGCAGTTTTATCAGGGGAGATACGCAGTATTTT. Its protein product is CASSFIRGDTQYF.

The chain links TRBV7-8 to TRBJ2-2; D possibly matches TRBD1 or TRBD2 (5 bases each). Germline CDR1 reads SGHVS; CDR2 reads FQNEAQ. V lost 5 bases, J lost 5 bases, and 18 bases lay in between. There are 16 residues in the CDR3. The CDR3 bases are TGTGCCAGCAGCCGTTCTTTGAGGGGTCGGACCGGGGAGCTGTTTTTT. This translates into CASSRSLRGRTGELFF.

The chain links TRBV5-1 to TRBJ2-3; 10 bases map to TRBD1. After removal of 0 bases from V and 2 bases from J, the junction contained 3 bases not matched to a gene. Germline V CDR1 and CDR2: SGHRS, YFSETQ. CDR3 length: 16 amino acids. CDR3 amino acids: CASSLDGQGDTDTQYF. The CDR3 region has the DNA TGCGCCAGCAGCTTGGACGGACAGGGGGACACAGATACGCAGTATTTT.

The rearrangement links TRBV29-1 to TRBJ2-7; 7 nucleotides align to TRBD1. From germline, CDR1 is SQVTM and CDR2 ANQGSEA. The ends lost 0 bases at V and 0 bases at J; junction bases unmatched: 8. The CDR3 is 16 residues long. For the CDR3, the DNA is TGCAGCGTTGAAGATGAGGGGACAGATTTCTCCTACGAGCAGTACTTC. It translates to CSVEDEGTDFSYEQYF.

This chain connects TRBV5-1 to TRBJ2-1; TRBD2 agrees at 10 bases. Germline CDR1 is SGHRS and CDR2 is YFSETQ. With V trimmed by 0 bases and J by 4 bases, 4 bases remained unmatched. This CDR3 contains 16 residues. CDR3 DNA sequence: TGCGCCAGCAGCTTGGTCCCTAGCGGGGGATACAATGAGCAGTTCTTC. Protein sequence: CASSLVPSGGYNEQFF.

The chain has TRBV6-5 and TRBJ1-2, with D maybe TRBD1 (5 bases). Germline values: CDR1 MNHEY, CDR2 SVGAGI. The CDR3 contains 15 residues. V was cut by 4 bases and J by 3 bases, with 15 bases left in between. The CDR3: CASSSPSRAYYGYTF. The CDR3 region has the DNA TGTGCCAGCAGTTCCCCCAGCAGGGCCTACTATGGCTACACCTTC.

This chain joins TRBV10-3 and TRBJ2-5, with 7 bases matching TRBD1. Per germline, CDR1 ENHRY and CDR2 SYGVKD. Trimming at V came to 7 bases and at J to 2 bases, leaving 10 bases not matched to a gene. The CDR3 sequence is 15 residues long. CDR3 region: CAIMSPGQPQETQYF. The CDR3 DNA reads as TGTGCCATCATGTCTCCGGGACAGCCTCAAGAGACCCAGTACTTC.

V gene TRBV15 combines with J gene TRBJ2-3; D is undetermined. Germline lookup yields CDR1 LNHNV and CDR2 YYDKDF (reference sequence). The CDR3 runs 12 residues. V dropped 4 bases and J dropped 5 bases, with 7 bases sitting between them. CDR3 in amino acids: CATSKGGDTQYF. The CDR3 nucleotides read TGTGCCACCAGCAAAGGTGGAGATACGCAGTATTTT.

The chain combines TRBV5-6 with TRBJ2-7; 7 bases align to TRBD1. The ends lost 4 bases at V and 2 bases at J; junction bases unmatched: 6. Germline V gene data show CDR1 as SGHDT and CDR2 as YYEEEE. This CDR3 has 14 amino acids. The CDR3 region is CASSPDRVPYEQYF. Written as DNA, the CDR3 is TGTGCCAGCAGCCCTGACAGGGTCCCCTACGAGCAGTACTTC.

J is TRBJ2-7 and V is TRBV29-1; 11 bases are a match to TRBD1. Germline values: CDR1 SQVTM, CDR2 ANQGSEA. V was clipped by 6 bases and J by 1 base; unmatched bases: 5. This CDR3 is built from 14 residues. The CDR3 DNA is TGCAGCGTAGGACAGGGGGCAACTTCCTACGAGCAGTACTTC. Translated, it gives CSVGQGATSYEQYF.